Listed here is a single TCR beta chain. Its antigen is undetermined. The sample originates from a study of cytomegalovirus exposure and HLA in healthy donors. Notes on the study in general: In the 120 validation repertoires, about 94% of cluster scores exceeded 0, per a later analysis.

TCRdb's table, derived via immunoSEQ multiplex PCR, lists solely in-frame clones and lacks some. The sample contains 150,000 to 200,000 clones, about nine tenths of which appear only once. The CDR3 totals 16 residues. Germline CDR1 and CDR2: LGHNA and YSLEER. The V end was cut by 2 bases, the J end by 3 bases, with 13 bases between. Separation from the approximately 660-subject first cohort characterized the roughly 120-subject validation cohort, to which the donors belonged. Sample: PBMCs. The sequence was obtained from a man aged 25 to 45 in good health and CMV-seropositive. This chain connects TRBV4-3 to TRBJ2-2; D may be TRBD2 (7 bases). CDR3 loop: CASSQTTGGDTGELFF. CDR3 sequence (DNA): TGCGCCAGCAGCCAAACTACGGGGGGCGACACCGGGGAGCTGTTTTTT.